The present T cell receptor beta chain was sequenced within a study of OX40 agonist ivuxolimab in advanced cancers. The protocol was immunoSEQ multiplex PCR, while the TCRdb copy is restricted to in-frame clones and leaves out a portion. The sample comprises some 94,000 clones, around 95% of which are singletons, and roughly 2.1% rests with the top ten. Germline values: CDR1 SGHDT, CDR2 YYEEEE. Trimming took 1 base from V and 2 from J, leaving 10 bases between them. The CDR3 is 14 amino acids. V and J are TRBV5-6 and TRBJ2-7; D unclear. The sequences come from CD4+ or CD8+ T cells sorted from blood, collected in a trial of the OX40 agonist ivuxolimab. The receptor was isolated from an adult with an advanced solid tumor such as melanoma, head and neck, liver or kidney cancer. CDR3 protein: CASSLRDDAYEQYF. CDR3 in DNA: TGTGCCAGCAGCTTGCGAGACGATGCCTACGAGCAGTACTTC.